This TCR beta chain was identified during a study of blood T cell repertoires in COVID-19. Germline V gene sequence: CDR1 SGHVS, CDR2 FNYEAQ. V was pared by 6 bases and J by 3 bases, with 12 bases of the junction left unmatched. This CDR3 is built from 16 residues. Living in roughly 23 US areas, the participants were between about 18 and 100 years of age. Source study methods: Researchers report that nucleated cell counts were estimated from reference gene primer amplification. The assay was immunoSEQ multiplex PCR, and TCRdb's table has in-frame clones only and misses some. V and J calls and clone size are those listed in that table; D and trimming were worked out from the DNA. In the table there are 150,000 to 200,000 clones, roughly four fifths of which are singletons. In this sample, this clone turned up many times.

The chain joins TRBV7-6 to TRBJ1-2, with 8 nucleotides matching TRBD1. The clonotype originates from a man aged 50 to 60 who had recovered from COVID-19. The sequencing input was PBMCs or T cells enriched from blood (not recorded which). CDR3 bases: TGTGCCAGCAGTTCCCCTTATGACAGGGGAGACTATGGCTACACCTTC. Translation: CASSSPYDRGDYGYTF.